This T cell receptor (beta chain) was profiled in a study of cytomegalovirus exposure and HLA in healthy donors (TCRdb year 2017). Looking at the study overall: In an earlier analysis of around 540 of the donors, 276 Gb of sequence data and approximately 120 million unique TCR beta sequences from 180 million or so T cells were reported. The genetic ancestry cluster associated with self-reported Caucasian donors included roughly four fifths of the approximately 430 genotyped donors. A separate validation cohort of over a hundred different subjects was used in addition to the roughly 700-subject first cohort. Several DR-DQ haplotypes were handled as single units for association and clustering, since linkage in the cohort was strong. To predict cytomegalovirus infection status, the study combined high-throughput TCR immunosequencing, statistical association of individual TCRs with disease status, and machine learning. An early release that covered about 600 HLA-typed donors contained about 300 gigabases of sequencing data and tens of millions of unique TCR sequences. A later genetic analysis took genome-wide SNP genotypes for about three fifths of the 666 donors and used that subset as a discovery cohort. To study patterns of TCR occurrence, a later analysis re-analyzed previously published TCR beta repertoires from several hundred donors and added high-resolution HLA genotyping. The T cell repertoires of several hundred subjects were profiled by immunosequencing and related to cytomegalovirus serostatus. All discovery cohort repertoires had been generated using a single sequencing platform. The number of typed donors differed by locus: about 620-640 for A, B, C, DRB1 and DQB1; 500 to 550 for DQA1; 606 for DPA1; and around 470 for DPB1. HLA typing included class I and class II loci at four-digit resolution. Donor age, sex, ethnicity and CMV serostatus were collected together with the repertoire data. In the later analysis, no new phenotypic data were used to find candidate immune exposures; instead, reliance was placed on TCR beta sequences and their occurrence across donors. An earlier analysis of fewer than 750 of the donors used high-throughput TCR beta sequencing to judge whether each TCR beta V gene segment behaved as functional or pseudogenic. The study was designed to test whether signatures of past pathogen exposure could be identified by cataloging public T cell receptors. Among about 370 genotyped donors of the cohort, an average of approximately 240,000 unique TCR beta nucleotide sequences was sequenced per donor, of which approximately 18% were non-productive.

Per the germline V gene (reference sequence), SEHNR is the CDR1 and FQNEAQ is the CDR2. Deletion took 5 bases off V and 5 bases off J, with a span of 11 bases between the germline ends. The CDR3 has 13 amino acids, counting the end cysteine and phenylalanine. Just CDR3 DNA is preserved here, 39 bases in frame from base 1. The cohort consisted of hundreds of healthy bone marrow donors. Cohort members were all nominally healthy when sampled, although unrecorded immune exposures were likely present. The donor was CMV seronegative and was included in the group of approximately 350 seronegative cohort members. A peripheral blood sample was provided by each donor, and peripheral blood mononuclear cells were used for TCR beta sequencing. Genomic DNA was extracted from the blood cell samples with the Qiagen DNeasy Blood Extraction Kit. In the case of this clone: Its binding antigen is unknown.

Results and caveats for the whole study, not just this receptor: In a later analysis, HLA-associated TCR beta chains were found to be more clonally expanded and to have lower generation probabilities than equally common non-associated chains. A later genetic analysis associated a missense DCLRE1C variant with V-gene and J-gene trimming of TCR beta chains, and an independent cohort replicated the association. The classifier was reported to diagnose cytomegalovirus status with high specificity and sensitivity in both the original and validation cohorts. In the study, 164 TCR beta chains were listed as associated with cytomegalovirus. Most TCR sequences were seen in very few donors, while some public TCRs were found in many individuals. A few of the identified cytomegalovirus-associated TCR beta chains were confirmed in vitro to be specific for cytomegalovirus antigens. According to a later analysis, most CMV-associated TCR beta chains appeared to be HLA-restricted, and the HLA associations seemed to be driven largely by CMV exposure. Some IMGT-functional V segments, including TRBV6-2 and TRBV6-3, could not be distinguished by the 87-base-pair reads and were therefore excluded. Roughly uniform sequencing depth across donors was assumed in presence/absence analyses, although this assumption may not hold. The sequencing pipeline was judged likely to have produced a cluster of highly shared sequence variants as a technical artifact. Linkage disequilibrium might explain the correlated functional status among segregating V segments, but an unknown experimental factor could not be excluded. According to a later analysis, TCR association rates differed among HLA loci, with DRB1 alleles showing the most associated TCRs and HLA-C alleles showing the fewest. A later genetic analysis reported fewer N-insertions in productive TCRs among donors in an Asian-associated ancestry cluster than the approximately 670-donor mean. Several of the top co-occurrence clusters appeared to be linked to parvovirus B19, influenza, CMV and Epstein-Barr virus, according to a later analysis. It was suggested by the authors that the approach could potentially be generalized to other disease states and immunological phenotypes. A further reported finding was that TCR beta sequences accurately predicted the HLA-A and HLA-B alleles for most subjects in the first cohort. Because counts were too low, seventeen rarely observed V segments, including chromosome 9 orphons, were left out of the earlier analysis of about 500 of the donors. An earlier analysis of some 590 of the donors showed that most TCR beta V segments appeared in productive rearrangements either about 87% or about 30% of the time, which broadly matched IMGT annotations. In a later analysis, around 15,000 TCR beta sequences were associated with specific HLA alleles at a false discovery rate of 0.05. CMV serostatus was the only immune exposure information available for the cohort. When HLA alleles, especially DR and DQ, strongly co-occurred, attributing TCR associations to individual alleles was difficult. Only TCR beta chains were sequenced in this cohort, and the absence of alpha or paired-chain data limited detectable features. Because HLA typing was unavailable for some donors at each locus, only the typed subset was used in association tests.

Preparation of the library involved the immunoSEQ multiplex PCR assay. The multiplex PCR relied on a mix of 60 forward primers for TCR Vbeta segments and 13 reverse primers for TCR Jbeta segments. The CDR3 region of rearranged TCR beta genes was amplified from genomic DNA with a multiplex PCR assay. Amplified TCR beta libraries were sequenced as 87-base-pair reads on the Illumina HiSeq System. The paper's processing steps were these. Across the 640 or so repertoires, a later analysis counted approximately 75 million unique TCR beta chains, approximately 12 million of which were shared by at least two donors. Raw reads were error-corrected and collapsed into unique sequences with a nearest-neighbor algorithm that merged closely related sequences to remove PCR and sequencing errors. To assign V, D and J gene segments, CDR3 sequences were aligned to IMGT reference sequences. For a sequence to be retained, a match of at least six nucleotides to both a V gene segment and a J gene segment was required. A rearrangement counted as productive if the CDR3 had no stop codons and remained in frame with V and J, and every other rearrangement counted as non-productive. Following IMGT convention, CDR3 was defined as the stretch from the second conserved V-encoded cysteine up to the conserved J-encoded phenylalanine. The earlier analysis of about 530 of the donors excluded any sequence lacking an unambiguous match to a single V gene segment. In an earlier analysis of a few hundred of the donors, V segments were called functional above 56.7% productive rearrangements and were called segregating when the between-donor standard deviation exceeded 5%. A statistical classification framework was built for diagnosing cytomegalovirus status from the catalog of TCR beta chain sequences. In a later analysis, TCR nucleotide sequences were compared against IMGT/GENE-DB human TR gene sequences so that V and J genes could be assigned. The TCRdist pipeline was used in a later analysis to assign CDR3 sequences and most-parsimonious VDJ recombination scenarios. In a later analysis, every TCR beta chain was defined by the combination of its CDR3 amino acid sequence and its V-gene family, and reads without a unique V-gene family were dropped. To address suspected cross-contamination and a sequencing artifact, a later analysis removed under 600 highly shared, low-generation-probability nucleotide sequences. In a later analysis, a clonal expansion index was calculated for each public chain from normalized within-repertoire ranks of inferred template counts. In a later analysis, generation probabilities were computed using a VDJ recombination model fitted to out-of-frame rearrangements, and the results were checked against IGoR. Hypergeometric tests were used in a later analysis to score TCR-TCR, TCR-HLA and TCR-CMV co-occurrence, with a repertoire-size bias correction applied to the TCR pairs. False discovery rates were estimated in a later analysis by permuting HLA or CMV assignments 20 times. In a later analysis, co-occurring TCRs were grouped with DBSCAN, and TCRdist sequence similarity was added when clustering was performed within HLA-allele-positive subsets. For co-occurrence clustering, repertoires with fewer than 30,000 or more than 120,000 public chains were excluded, along with four or five repertoires with anomalous nucleotide sharing. TCRdb's version of the immuneACCESS table is confined to in-frame rearrangements and falls short of the full clone set. An unresolved V gene accounts for under half of the shortfall where checked; the remainder is of unknown origin. V and J calls and clone size come straight from that table; D and trimming were deduced from the DNA. The sample has about 96,000 clones on record. 3.4% of the sample comes from the top ten.

The receptor comes from a woman aged 30 to 39 in good health and CMV-seronegative. The sample was PBMCs. Recombination connected TRBV7-9 to TRBJ2-3, and TRBD1 may be the D gene, going by 6 matching bases. At the DNA level, the sequence is TGTGCCAGCAGCCTCAGGGGAGAAGATACGCAGTATTTT. This encodes CASSLRGEDTQYF. The variable domain in full, with residues beyond the CDR3 obtained from the reference TRBV7-9 and TRBJ2-3 genes, is DTGVSQNPRHKITKRGQNVTFRCDPISEHNRLYWYRQTLGQGPEFLTYFQNEAQLEKSRLLSDRFSAERPKGSFSTLEIQRTEQGDSAMYLCASSLRGEDTQYFGPGTRLTVL.